The 12 T cell receptor beta chains listed next were all sequenced from one sample in a study of blood T cell repertoires in COVID-19. The assay was immunoSEQ multiplex PCR, and TCRdb's table has in-frame clones only and misses some. The data contain 110,000 to 150,000 clones, 81% of them singletons. Sequenced: peripheral blood. Every receptor here comes from a human donor in a cohort sampled during active COVID-19.

V usage is TRBV4-1 and J usage is TRBJ1-2; TRBD1 might be the D (6 bases). The CDR3 covers 15 residues. Trimming left V 1 base short and J 4 bases short, with 13 bases between. Germline lookup yields CDR1 MGHRA and CDR2 YSYEKL. CDR3: CASSQVGGLGYGYTF. CDR3 nucleotides: TGCGCCAGCAGCCAAGTTGGGGGCTTAGGCTATGGCTACACCTTC.

This chain links TRBV7-6 with TRBJ2-3; D is ambiguous. The CDR3 runs to 14 residues. CDR1 and CDR2 (germline): SGHVS, FNYEAQ. V gave up 1 base and J gave up 6 bases, with 11 bases separating them. The CDR3 nucleotides are TGTGCCAGCAGCTTAGAGCTCGGGTCGGATACGCAGTATTTT. Amino acid sequence: CASSLELGSDTQYF.

The chain carries TRBV6-5 and TRBJ1-2, with D tentatively TRBD1 (5 bases). This CDR3 has 14 amino acids. Trimming took off 3 bases at V and 5 bases at J, with 13 bases between the two ends. Germline CDR1 is MNHEY and CDR2 is SVGAGI. The CDR3 here is CASSYMDNFYGYTF. The CDR3 DNA is TGTGCCAGCAGTTATATGGACAACTTTTATGGCTACACCTTC.

V is TRBV28 and J is TRBJ2-7; TRBD2 aligns across 14 bases. The CDR3 sequence is 19 residues long. The germline gives CDR1 MDHEN, CDR2 SYDVKM. The V segment lost 6 bases and the J segment 1 base; nucleotides outside the gene matches: 14. In DNA, the CDR3 is TGTGCCAGCAGAGAAATACGGACTAGCGGGAGGACGGCATCCTACGAGCAGTACTTC. It yields the protein CASREIRTSGRTASYEQYF.

The V call is TRBV19, the J call TRBJ2-1; 8 nucleotides match TRBD2. Looked up from germline, CDR1 is LNHDA and CDR2 is SQIVND (reference sequence). There are 19 residues in the CDR3. The ends lost 5 bases at V and 3 bases at J; junction bases unmatched: 18. CDR3 loop: CASSPRGGWDDLNYNEQFF. The DNA for the CDR3 is TGTGCCAGTAGTCCTCGCGGGGGGTGGGACGACCTGAACTACAATGAGCAGTTCTTC.

This rearrangement joins TRBV27 to TRBJ2-5; 13 bases fit TRBD2. Germline V gene lookup returns CDR1 MNHEY and CDR2 SMNVEV (reference sequence). The length of the CDR3 is 22 residues. Trimming at V came to 6 bases and at J to 5 bases, leaving 27 bases not matched to a gene. This CDR3 reads CASRKTFFSGLAGPGVGETQYF. CDR3 DNA: TGTGCCAGCAGGAAGACTTTTTTCTCGGGACTAGCGGGACCAGGGGTGGGGGAGACCCAGTACTTC.

V and J are TRBV27 and TRBJ1-1; D possibly corresponds to TRBD1 (5 bases). With 1 base removed from V and 0 bases from J, the gap between germline ends came to 12 bases. The V gene's germline CDR1 is MNHEY and CDR2 SMNVEV (reference sequence). This CDR3 region has 16 residues. In DNA form, the CDR3 reads TGTGCCAGCAGTTTATACACGACAGACATGAACACTGAAGCTTTCTTT. It yields the protein CASSLYTTDMNTEAFF.

V gene TRBV6-5 combines with J gene TRBJ2-1; possibly TRBD1 for D (6 bases). The V end was cut by 6 bases, the J end by 4 bases, with 10 bases between. This CDR3 contains 13 residues. CDR1 is MNHEY and CDR2 is SVGAGI in the germline V gene. The CDR3 DNA reads as TGTGCCAGCAGCCTCGGACAGTACAATGAGCAGTTCTTC. Translation: CASSLGQYNEQFF.

This chain connects TRBV4-3 to TRBJ1-6; possibly TRBD1 for D (6 bases). The CDR3 totals 17 residues. V dropped 0 bases and J dropped 14 bases, with 23 bases sitting between them. Germline V gene data show CDR1 as LGHNA and CDR2 as YSLEER. The CDR3 reads CASSQEADSSAAWALHF. In DNA, the CDR3 is TGCGCCAGCAGCCAAGAGGCGGACAGCTCCGCGGCCTGGGCCCTCCACTTT.

This clone was counted ten times or more. The rearrangement links TRBV6-5 to TRBJ2-7; 10 bases match TRBD1. The germline CDR1 and CDR2 sequences are MNHEY and SVGAGI. The trim removed 10 bases at V and 4 bases at J, leaving 4 bases unmatched. CDR3 length: 12 amino acids. As DNA, the CDR3 is TGTGCCACCGGGACAGGGGCATACGAGCAGTACTTC. Translated: CATGTGAYEQYF.

The CDR3 nucleotides read TGTGCCAGCAGCTTCGGGACTCACGAGCAGTACTTC. Protein product: CASSFGTHEQYF. V and J are TRBV7-2 and TRBJ2-7; possible D gene TRBD2, 6 bases. The CDR3 has 12 residues. Trimming took off 3 bases at V and 5 bases at J, with 8 bases between the two ends. Germline CDR1 and CDR2: SGHTA and FQGNSA.

This chain joins TRBV14 and TRBJ2-2, with D possibly being TRBD1 (6 bases). CDR1 and CDR2 from the germline V gene are SGHDN and FVKESK. Trimming stripped 0 bases from V and 4 bases from J, with 15 bases between. The CDR3 totals 17 residues. The DNA of the CDR3 is TGTGCCAGCAGCCAAGATGGAGGCAGGGGATCCACCGGGGAGCTGTTTTTT. It yields the protein CASSQDGGRGSTGELFF.